These 17 T cell receptor beta chains came from one sample sequenced in a study of beta chain features in type 1 diabetes. Expressed TCRB transcripts were sequenced because the isolated RNA had all been reverse transcribed beforehand. The data were produced by immunoSEQ multiplex PCR, yet TCRdb's version contains in-frame clones alone and is incomplete. The data contain about 180,000 clones, roughly an eighth of them singletons. The sequenced sample consisted of central memory CD4+ T cells from blood. The receptors were gathered from a woman under 30 in good health.

The genes are TRBV30 and TRBJ1-4, with 8 bases aligning to TRBD1. The CDR3 is made up of 15 amino acids. Germline CDR1 GTSNPN, CDR2 SVGIG (reference sequence). After removal of 0 bases from V and 8 bases from J, the junction contained 8 bases not matched to a gene. CDR3 sequence: CAWSVQGQGAEKLFF. DNA of the CDR3: TGTGCCTGGAGTGTACAGGGTCAGGGGGCGGAAAAACTGTTTTTT.

A few counts support this clone. The CDR3 spells CASRENRVPEKLFF. Written as DNA, the CDR3 is TGTGCCAGCAGAGAAAACAGGGTTCCTGAAAAACTGTTTTTT. The chain joins TRBV6-1 to TRBJ1-4; tentative D call: TRBD1 (6 bases). Germline values: CDR1 MNHNS, CDR2 SASEGT. The V and J ends lost 6 bases and 7 bases respectively, with 15 bases between them. The CDR3 is 14 amino acids.

The rearrangement joins TRBV5-1 to TRBJ2-5, with 10 bases lining up with TRBD2. This CDR3 contains 15 residues. CDR1 is SGHRS and CDR2 is YFSETQ in the germline V gene. J gave up 7 bases and V 0 bases, and 6 bases lay outside the gene matches. The CDR3: CASSLVASGSGTQYF. DNA of the CDR3: TGCGCCAGCAGCTTGGTGGCTAGCGGGAGCGGGACCCAGTACTTC. Complete variable domain (other parts from reference TRBV5-1 and TRBJ2-5): KAGVTQTPRYLIKTRGQQVTLSCSPISGHRSVSWYQQTPGQGLQFLFEYFSETQRNKGNFPGRFSGRQFSNSRSEMNVSTLELGDSALYLCASSLVASGSGTQYFGPGTRLLVL.

This clone has more than one count but fewer than ten. This sequence joins TRBV28 and TRBJ2-1; D gene unclear. The germline V and J ends were trimmed by 1 base and 6 bases, with 10 bases remaining between them. Per the germline V gene, CDR1 is MDHEN and CDR2 is SYDVKM. CDR3 length: 14 amino acids. The CDR3 nucleotides read TGTGCCAGCAGTTTATCACAGATACCCAATGAGCAGTTCTTC. Its protein product is CASSLSQIPNEQFF.

In this sample, this clone turned up a few times. The chain recombines TRBV2 with TRBJ1-1, with D perhaps matching TRBD1 (6 bases). This CDR3 comprises 13 residues. Germline values: CDR1 SNHLY, CDR2 FYNNEI. V lost 7 bases and J lost 6, with 15 bases in between. The CDR3 coding sequence is TGTGCCAGCATGAGGGGGAGCATGGCTGAAGCTTTCTTT. Residues: CASMRGSMAEAFF.

The V and J genes are TRBV7-2 and TRBJ1-1; 7 nucleotides align to TRBD1. Germline assignment: CDR1 SGHTA and CDR2 FQGNSA. CDR3 length equals 14 residues. Losses at the gene ends were 4 bases for V and 5 bases for J; bases not matched to a gene: 7. The CDR3 nucleotides are TGTGCCAGCAGCTCCCAGACAGGGTTAACTGAAGCTTTCTTT. It is translated as CASSSQTGLTEAFF.

J is TRBJ2-3 and V is TRBV20-1, with D possibly TRBD2 on 5 matching bases. V was pared by 3 bases and J by 7 bases, with 8 bases between. The CDR3 has 11 amino acids. Germline V lookup: CDR1 DFQATT, CDR2 SNEGSKA (reference sequence). The CDR3 coding sequence is TGCAGTGCTAGTCCCGGGAATACGCAGTATTTT. Amino acid sequence: CSASPGNTQYF.

The J gene is TRBJ2-5, the V gene TRBV28, with 10 bases matching TRBD2. Germline values: CDR1 MDHEN, CDR2 SYDVKM. The CDR3 has 18 amino acids. Trimming removed 8 bases from V and 2 bases from J; junction bases left unmatched: 17. CDR3 sequence (DNA): TGTGCCAGCCCTTTAGCGGGGGGAACAGGGGCAAAACAAGAGACCCAGTACTTC. It specifies CASPLAGGTGAKQETQYF.

This clone was detected a few times. The V and J genes are TRBV28 and TRBJ2-5; 11 bases map to TRBD2. Germline assignment: CDR1 MDHEN and CDR2 SYDVKM. The CDR3 is 14 residues long. J gave up 4 bases and V 6 bases, and 4 bases lay outside the gene matches. The CDR3 loop reads CASRGLAVRETQYF. CDR3 nucleotide sequence: TGTGCCAGCAGGGGACTAGCGGTGCGAGAGACCCAGTACTTC. Supplemented by reference TRBV28 and TRBJ2-5, the full variable domain reads DVKVTQSSRYLVKRTGEKVFLECVQDMDHENMFWYRQDPGLGLRLIYFSYDVKMKEKGDIPEGYSVSREKKERFSLILESASTNQTSMYLCASRGLAVRETQYFGPGTRLLVL.

V usage is TRBV28 and J usage is TRBJ2-7; 7 nucleotides agree with TRBD1. The CDR3 sequence is 15 residues long. The V gene end was trimmed by 5 bases and the J gene end by 2 bases; junction bases not matched to a gene: 9. The germline V gene encodes CDR1 MDHEN and CDR2 SYDVKM. Here the CDR3 reads CASSPRQGTTYEQYF. The CDR3 DNA reads TGTGCCAGCAGTCCTCGACAGGGAACCACCTACGAGCAGTACTTC.

This clone has just a few counts. The chain uses TRBV11-1 and TRBJ2-1, with 8 bases matching TRBD2. This CDR3 spans 18 amino acids. From germline, CDR1 is SGHAT and CDR2 FQDESV (reference sequence). Germline trimming cut 2 bases from V and 6 bases from J; bases unmatched to any gene: 15. The chain's CDR3 is CASSLRVSYGRAINEQFF. The CDR3 bases are TGTGCCAGCAGCTTAAGGGTCAGTTACGGGAGGGCCATCAATGAGCAGTTCTTC.

The V call is TRBV30, the J call TRBJ2-3, with TRBD2 matching over 9 bases. The CDR3 is made up of 15 amino acids. Germline lookup yields CDR1 GTSNPN and CDR2 SVGIG (reference sequence). V shed 5 bases and J 2 bases; nucleotides not matched to a gene: 8. The CDR3 is CAWDSTSGNTDTQYF. CDR3 in DNA: TGTGCCTGGGACTCGACTAGCGGCAACACAGATACGCAGTATTTT.

This clone has a handful of counts. This chain uses TRBV25-1 with TRBJ2-1; weak D call: TRBD2 (6 bases). V lost 4 bases and J 7 bases, leaving 17 bases between the germline ends. This CDR3 has 15 residues. Germline V gene data show CDR1 as MGHDK and CDR2 as SYGVNS. CDR3 sequence reads: CASSAGLPPWNEQFF. The CDR3 nucleotides read TGTGCCAGCAGTGCCGGACTACCTCCTTGGAATGAGCAGTTCTTC. The full variable domain, with the rest looked up from reference TRBV25-1 and TRBJ2-1, is EADIYQTPRYLVIGTGKKITLECSQTMGHDKMYWYQQDPGMELHLIHYSYGVNSTEKGDLSSESTVSRIRTEHFPLTLESARPSHTSQYLCASSAGLPPWNEQFFGPGTRLTVL.

V and J are TRBV28 and TRBJ1-2; perhaps TRBD1 as D (5 bases). The CDR3 length is 13 residues. V was cut by 7 bases and J by 7 bases, with 16 bases left in between. CDR1 MDHEN and CDR2 SYDVKM come from the germline V gene. The CDR3 loop is CASNKQEGSGYTF. For the CDR3, the DNA is TGTGCCAGCAATAAACAGGAGGGGTCTGGCTACACCTTC.

V gene TRBV5-1 combines with J gene TRBJ1-5, with a tentative D call TRBD1 (6 bases). Germline assignment: CDR1 SGHRS and CDR2 YFSETQ. V lost 4 bases, J lost 0 bases, and 11 bases lay in between. The CDR3 is 15 residues long. In DNA, the CDR3 is TGCGCCAGCAGCCCACAGGGATATAGCAATCAGCCCCAGCATTTT. Translation gives CASSPQGYSNQPQHF.

This clone has only a few counts. V gene TRBV18 combines with J gene TRBJ2-5, with 10 bases fitting TRBD1. Germline CDR1 KGHSH, CDR2 LQKENI. This CDR3 has 16 residues. Trimming removed 0 bases from V and 4 bases from J; junction bases left unmatched: 5. Written as DNA, the CDR3 is TGTGCCAGCTCACCACCGTTGGGACAGGGGAGAGAGACCCAGTACTTC. Translation: CASSPPLGQGRETQYF. The variable domain in full, completed from reference TRBV18 and TRBJ2-5, reads NAGVMQNPRHLVRRRGQEARLRCSPMKGHSHVYWYRQLPEEGLKFMVYLQKENIIDESGMPKERFSAEFPKEGPSILRIQQVVRGDSAAYFCASSPPLGQGRETQYFGPGTRLLVL.

There are a few counts of this clone. The chain couples TRBV5-4 to TRBJ2-7, with 8 bases identical to TRBD2. V shed 2 bases, J shed 3 bases, and the junction held 10 bases outside the gene matches. The germline gives CDR1 SGHNT, CDR2 YYREEE (reference sequence). The CDR3 is made up of 16 amino acids. The CDR3 nucleotides read TGTGCCAGCAGCTTAAGGACTAGCCGAGAACTCTACGAGCAGTACTTC. It encodes CASSLRTSRELYEQYF. The whole variable domain, remainder taken from reference TRBV5-4 and TRBJ2-7, is ETGVTQSPTHLIKTRGQQVTLRCSSQSGHNTVSWYQQALGQGPQFIFQYYREEENGRGNFPPRFSGLQFPNYSSELNVNALELDDSALYLCASSLRTSRELYEQYFGPGTRLTVT.